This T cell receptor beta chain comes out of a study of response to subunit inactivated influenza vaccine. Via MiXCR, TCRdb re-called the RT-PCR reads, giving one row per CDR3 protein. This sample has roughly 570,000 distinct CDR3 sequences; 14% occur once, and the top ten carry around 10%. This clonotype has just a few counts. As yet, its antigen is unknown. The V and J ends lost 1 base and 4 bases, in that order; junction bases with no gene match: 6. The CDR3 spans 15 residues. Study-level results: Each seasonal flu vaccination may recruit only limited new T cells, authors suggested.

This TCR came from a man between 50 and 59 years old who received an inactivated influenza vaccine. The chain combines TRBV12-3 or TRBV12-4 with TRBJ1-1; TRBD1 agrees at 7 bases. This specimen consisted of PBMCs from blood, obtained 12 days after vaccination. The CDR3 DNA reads TGTGCCAGCAGTTTAGTCGCAGGGGGGGGCACTGAAGCTTTCTTT. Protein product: CASSLVAGGGTEAFF.